Listed below are T cell receptor beta chains from one sample, sequenced in a study of human T cells and chemical hapten exposure. TCRdb independently ran MiXCR on the RACE reads; one entry per CDR3 protein. Of some 70,000 distinct CDR3 sequences in the sample, 30% to 35% were seen once. The sample here was whole blood, taken in connection with sensitization to the hapten diphenylcyclopropenone (DPC). The receptors stem from a middle-aged man with alopecia areata. Some clones in this sample may be carry-over from other donors' samples. Both conserved end residues are part of each CDR3. The order of the fields is D gene, clone size, V gene, CDR3 protein. The D gene is left open where the match is weak. Size tells how often a clone was seen (once, few, many) or the class of an expanded clone, and some rows leave it out.

TRBD2,few,TRBV28,CASSLAGGREQYF
TRBD2,few,TRBV12-3/TRBV12-4,CASSLQTSGRTYEQYF
TRBD2,few,TRBV6-5,CASSPSGRASDEQFF
.,.,TRBV18,CASSSTGARSHTDTQYF
.,few,TRBV12-3/TRBV12-4,CASSYGTGRADTQYF
.,.,TRBV9,CASSVLAADGEQYF
.,few,TRBV5-4,CASSRGNRDTGELFF
TRBD2,.,TRBV20-1,CSGKGLAGANEQFF
.,.,TRBV12-3/TRBV12-4,CASSLVAGRGNTIYF
TRBD1,few,TRBV20-1,CSARDHQGVYEQYF
.,.,TRBV12-3/TRBV12-4,CASSLGRGPTSEQFF
TRBD1,.,TRBV7-2,CASSLALQGVTETQYF
TRBD1,.,TRBV12-3/TRBV12-4,CASSLGQGAPMQRPLHF
TRBD2,.,TRBV7-9,CASSLGLAAEQFF